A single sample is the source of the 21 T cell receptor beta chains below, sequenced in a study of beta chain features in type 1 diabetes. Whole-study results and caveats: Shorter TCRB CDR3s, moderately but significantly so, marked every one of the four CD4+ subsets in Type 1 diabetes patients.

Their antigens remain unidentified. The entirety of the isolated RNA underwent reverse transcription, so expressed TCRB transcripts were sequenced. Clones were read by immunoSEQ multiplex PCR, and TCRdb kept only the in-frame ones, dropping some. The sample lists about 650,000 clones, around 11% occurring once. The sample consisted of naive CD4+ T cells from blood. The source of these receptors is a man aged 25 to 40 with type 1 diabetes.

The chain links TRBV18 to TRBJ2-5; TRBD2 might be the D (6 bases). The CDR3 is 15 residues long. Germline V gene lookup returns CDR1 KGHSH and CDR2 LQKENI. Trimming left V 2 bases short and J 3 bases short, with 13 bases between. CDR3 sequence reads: CASSPWRDGKETQYF. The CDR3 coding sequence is TGTGCCAGCTCACCATGGAGGGACGGCAAAGAGACCCAGTACTTC.

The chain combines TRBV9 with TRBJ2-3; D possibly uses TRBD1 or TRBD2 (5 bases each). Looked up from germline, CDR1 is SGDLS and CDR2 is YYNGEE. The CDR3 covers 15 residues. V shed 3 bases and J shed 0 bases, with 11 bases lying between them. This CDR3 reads CASSGTGPSTDTQYF. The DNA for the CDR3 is TGTGCCAGCAGCGGGACGGGGCCGAGCACAGATACGCAGTATTTT.

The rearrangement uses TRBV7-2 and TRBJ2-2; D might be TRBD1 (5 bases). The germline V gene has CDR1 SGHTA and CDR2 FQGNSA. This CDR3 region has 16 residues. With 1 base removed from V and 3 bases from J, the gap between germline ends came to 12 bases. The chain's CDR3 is CASSLVQGTDTGELFF. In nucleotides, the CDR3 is TGTGCCAGCAGCTTAGTTCAGGGAACGGACACCGGGGAGCTGTTTTTT.

This CDR3 reads CASSQPQGWQETQYF. The CDR3 nucleotides read TGTGCCAGCAGCCAACCTCAGGGTTGGCAAGAGACCCAGTACTTC. This rearrangement joins TRBV14 to TRBJ2-5; D is perhaps TRBD1 (5 bases). This CDR3 is built from 15 residues. V was pared by 2 bases and J by 2 bases, with 12 bases between. Per germline, CDR1 SGHDN and CDR2 FVKESK. Variable domain in full (rest from reference TRBV14 and TRBJ2-5): EAGVTQFPSHSVIEKGQTVTLRCDPISGHDNLYWYRRVMGKEIKFLLHFVKESKQDESGMPNNRFLAERTGGTYSTLKVQPAELEDSGVYFCASSQPQGWQETQYFGPGTRLLVL.

In DNA form, the CDR3 reads TGTGCCAGCAGCTTAGCGGAAAGGGGCACAGATACGCAGTATTTT. This translates into CASSLAERGTDTQYF. The rearrangement joins TRBV7-9 to TRBJ2-3; D is unclear. V was cut by 0 bases and J by 1 base, with 8 bases left in between. The CDR3 length is 15 residues. The germline CDR1 and CDR2 sequences are SEHNR and FQNEAQ (reference sequence).

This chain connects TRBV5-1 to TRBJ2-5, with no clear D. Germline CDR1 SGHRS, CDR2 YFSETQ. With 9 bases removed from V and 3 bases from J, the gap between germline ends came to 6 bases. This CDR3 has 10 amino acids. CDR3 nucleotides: TGCGCCACCCAGAAAGAGACCCAGTACTTC. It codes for CATQKETQYF.

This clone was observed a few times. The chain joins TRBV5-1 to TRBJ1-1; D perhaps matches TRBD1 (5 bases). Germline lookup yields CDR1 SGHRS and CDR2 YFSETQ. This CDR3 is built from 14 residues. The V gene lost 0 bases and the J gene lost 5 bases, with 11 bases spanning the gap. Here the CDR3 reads CASSLEWGRTEAFF. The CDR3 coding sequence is TGCGCCAGCAGCTTGGAGTGGGGGAGAACTGAAGCTTTCTTT.

CDR3 protein: CASSLATSVSTGELFF. In DNA form, the CDR3 reads TGCGCCAGCAGCTTGGCCACTAGCGTGAGCACCGGGGAGCTGTTTTTT. The gene calls are TRBV5-1 and TRBJ2-2, with 7 bases identical to TRBD2. The length of the CDR3 is 16 residues. Germline trimming cut 0 bases from V and 4 bases from J; bases unmatched to any gene: 6. Germline CDR1 SGHRS, CDR2 YFSETQ.

The CDR3 sequence is CASSLTGTGGTYEQYF. The CDR3 nucleotides read TGTGCCAGCAGCTTAACCGGGACAGGGGGAACCTACGAGCAGTACTTC. This chain connects TRBV7-3 to TRBJ2-7, with 11 nucleotides matching TRBD1. The trim removed 0 bases at V and 2 bases at J, leaving 3 bases unmatched. The CDR3 spans 16 residues. Looked up from germline, CDR1 is SGHTA and CDR2 is FQGTGA.

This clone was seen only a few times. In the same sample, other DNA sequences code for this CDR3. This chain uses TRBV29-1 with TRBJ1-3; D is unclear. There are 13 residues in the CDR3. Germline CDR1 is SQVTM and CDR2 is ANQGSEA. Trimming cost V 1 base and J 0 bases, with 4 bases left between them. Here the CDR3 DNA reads TGCAGCGTTGAAGTGAGCTCTGGAAACACCATATATTTT. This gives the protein CSVEVSSGNTIYF.

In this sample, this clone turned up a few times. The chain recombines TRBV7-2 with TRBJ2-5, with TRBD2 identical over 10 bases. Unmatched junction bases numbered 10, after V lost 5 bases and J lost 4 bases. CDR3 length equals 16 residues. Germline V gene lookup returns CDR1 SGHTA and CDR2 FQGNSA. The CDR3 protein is CASSPRAGGPVETQYF. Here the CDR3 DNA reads TGTGCCAGCAGCCCAAGAGCGGGGGGGCCGGTAGAGACCCAGTACTTC.

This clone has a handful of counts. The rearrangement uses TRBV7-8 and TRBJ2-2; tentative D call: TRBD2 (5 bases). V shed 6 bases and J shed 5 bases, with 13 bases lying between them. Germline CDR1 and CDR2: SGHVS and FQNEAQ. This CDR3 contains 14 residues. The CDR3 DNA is TGTGCCAGCAGTCCCGGTACGGGAACCGGGGAGCTGTTTTTT. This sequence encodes CASSPGTGTGELFF.

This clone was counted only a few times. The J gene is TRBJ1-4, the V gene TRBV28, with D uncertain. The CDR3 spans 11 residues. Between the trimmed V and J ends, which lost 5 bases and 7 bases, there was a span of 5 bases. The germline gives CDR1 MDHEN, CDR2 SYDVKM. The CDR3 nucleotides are TGTGCCAGCAGTGTAGCTGAAAAACTGTTTTTT. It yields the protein CASSVAEKLFF.

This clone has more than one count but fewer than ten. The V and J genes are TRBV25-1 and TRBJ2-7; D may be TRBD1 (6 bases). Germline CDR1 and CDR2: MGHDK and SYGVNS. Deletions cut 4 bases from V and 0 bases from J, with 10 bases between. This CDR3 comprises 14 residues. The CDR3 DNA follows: TGTGCCAGCAGTGTGGCGGACAGCTCCTACGAGCAGTACTTC. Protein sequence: CASSVADSSYEQYF.

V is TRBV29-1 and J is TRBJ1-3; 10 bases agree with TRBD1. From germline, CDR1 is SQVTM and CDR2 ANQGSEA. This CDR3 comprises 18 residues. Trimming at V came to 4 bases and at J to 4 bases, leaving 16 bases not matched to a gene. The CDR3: CSVARVGQGSLAGNTIYF. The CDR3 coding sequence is TGCAGCGTTGCCAGGGTGGGACAGGGGAGTCTGGCAGGAAACACCATATATTTT.

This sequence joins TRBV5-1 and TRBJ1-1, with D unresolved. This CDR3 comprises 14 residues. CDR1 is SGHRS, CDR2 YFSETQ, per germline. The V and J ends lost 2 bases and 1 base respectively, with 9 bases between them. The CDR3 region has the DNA TGCGCCAGCAGCTTAGGGTCTGGGAACACTGAAGCTTTCTTT. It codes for CASSLGSGNTEAFF.

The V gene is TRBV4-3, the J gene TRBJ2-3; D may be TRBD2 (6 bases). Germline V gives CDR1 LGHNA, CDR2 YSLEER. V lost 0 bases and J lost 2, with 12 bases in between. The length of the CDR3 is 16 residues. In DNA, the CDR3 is TGCGCCAGCAGCCAAGACTCCGGGGGAACCACAGATACGCAGTATTTT. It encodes CASSQDSGGTTDTQYF.

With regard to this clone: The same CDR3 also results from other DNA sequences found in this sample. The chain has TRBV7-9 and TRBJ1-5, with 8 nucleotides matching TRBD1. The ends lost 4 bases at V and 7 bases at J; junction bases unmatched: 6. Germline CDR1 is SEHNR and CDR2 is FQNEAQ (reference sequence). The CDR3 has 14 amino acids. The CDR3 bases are TGTGCCAGCAGCTCCACAGGGGGAGGACAGCCCCAGCATTTT. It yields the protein CASSSTGGGQPQHF.

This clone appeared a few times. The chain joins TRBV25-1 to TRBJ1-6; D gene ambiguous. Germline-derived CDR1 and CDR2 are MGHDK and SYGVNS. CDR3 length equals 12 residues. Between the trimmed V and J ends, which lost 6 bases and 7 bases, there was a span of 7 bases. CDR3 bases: TGTGCCAGCAGGAGGGAGAATTCACCCCTCCACTTT. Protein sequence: CASRRENSPLHF.

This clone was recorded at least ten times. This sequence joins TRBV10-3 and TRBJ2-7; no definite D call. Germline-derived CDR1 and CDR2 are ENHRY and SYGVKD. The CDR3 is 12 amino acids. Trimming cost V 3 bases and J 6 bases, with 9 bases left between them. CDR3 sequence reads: CAISEPDIEQYF. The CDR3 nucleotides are TGTGCCATCAGTGAACCTGACATCGAGCAGTACTTC.

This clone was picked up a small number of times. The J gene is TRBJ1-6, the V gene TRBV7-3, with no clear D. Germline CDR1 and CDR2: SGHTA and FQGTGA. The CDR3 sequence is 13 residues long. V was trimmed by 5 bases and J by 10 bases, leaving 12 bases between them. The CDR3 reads CASSPFLGSPLHF. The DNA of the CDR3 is TGTGCCAGCAGCCCGTTCCTGGGGTCACCCCTCCACTTT. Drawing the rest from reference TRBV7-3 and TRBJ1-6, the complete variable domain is GAGVSQTPSNKVTEKGKYVELRCDPISGHTALYWYRQSLGQGPEFLIYFQGTGAADDSGLPNDRFFAVRPEGSVSTLKIQRTERGDSAVYLCASSPFLGSPLHFGNGTRLTVT.